The 10 T cell receptor beta chains presented below share a single source sample, sequenced in a study of spatial heterogeneity in lung cancer. Study-wide points: Counts of expanded intratumoral alpha and beta TCRs tracked tumor mutation counts.

The antigens for these receptors are not known. Time point meaning: sample taken at primary tumor resection. MiXCR was run by TCRdb on the 5' RACE reads, yielding one entry per CDR3 protein. The data contain some 96,000 distinct CDR3 sequences, about 4.4% of them seen just once; the ten biggest clones take up roughly 20%. Sequencing was performed on lung tumor tissue, taken at surgery. The receptors come from a male donor with early-stage non-small cell lung cancer.

This clonotype was recorded many times. The CDR3: CASALNTGELFF. Written as DNA, the CDR3 is TGTGCCAGCGCCTTGAACACCGGGGAGCTGTTTTTT. This sequence joins TRBV6-5 and TRBJ2-2; no clear D gene. V was cut by 8 bases and J by 1 base, with 5 bases left in between. CDR1 MNHEY and CDR2 SVGAGI come from the germline V gene. The CDR3 loop spans 12 amino acids.

This chain connects TRBV12-3 or TRBV12-4 to TRBJ2-1; 7 nucleotides align to TRBD2. The CDR3 contains 11 residues. The J segment lost 13 bases and the V segment lost 3 bases, leaving 3 bases of the junction unmatched. The DNA for the CDR3 is TGTGCCAGCAGTTTGCGGGAGCACCAGTTCTTC. It is translated as CASSLREHQFF.

This clonotype was counted many times. The chain combines TRBV28 with TRBJ2-1, with D hard to call. The CDR3 covers 14 residues. The germline V gene encodes CDR1 MDHEN and CDR2 SYDVKM. Trimming took 6 bases from V and 8 from J, leaving 17 bases between them. The CDR3 DNA reads TGTGCCAGCAGAACACGGGCCCAAGGGTATGAGCAGTTCTTC. This encodes CASRTRAQGYEQFF. The full variable domain, completed using reference TRBV28 and TRBJ2-1, is DVKVTQSSRYLVKRTGEKVFLECVQDMDHENMFWYRQDPGLGLRLIYFSYDVKMKEKGDIPEGYSVSREKKERFSLILESASTNQTSMYLCASRTRAQGYEQFFGPGTRLTVL.

Many counts were recorded for this clonotype. This chain joins TRBV28 and TRBJ2-3, with TRBD2 matching 14 bases. Germline CDR1 is MDHEN and CDR2 is SYDVKM. This CDR3 region has 15 residues. The V and J ends lost 8 bases and 3 bases, in that order; junction bases with no gene match: 4. In nucleotides, the CDR3 is TGTGCCAGCGGAGGACTAGCGGGAGGTACAGATACGCAGTATTTT. Its translation is CASGGLAGGTDTQYF.

Turning to this clonotype: A much larger clone is a single base away; this may be a read error. V is TRBV29-1 and J is TRBJ2-3; 10 positions agree with TRBD2. The CDR3 length is 14 residues. The V gene's germline CDR1 is SQVTM and CDR2 ANQGSEA. V was clipped by 8 bases and J by 3 bases; unmatched bases: 8. The CDR3 sequence: CSIGASGSTDTQYF. CDR3 in DNA: TGCAGCATTGGGGCTAGCGGGAGTACAGATACGCAGTATTTT.

This clonotype occurred a few times. CDR3 protein: CASSYAGYGNTIYF. For the CDR3, the DNA is TGTGCCAGCAGTTACGCGGGATATGGAAACACCATATATTTT. The chain couples TRBV6-5 to TRBJ1-3; D not resolved. Germline V gene sequence: CDR1 MNHEY, CDR2 SVGAGI. Trimming shortened V by 2 bases and J by 3 bases, and 8 bases separated the two germline ends. This CDR3 is 14 amino acids long.

Here the CDR3 DNA reads TGCAGTGCTGCCCTTAGCGGTTCCTACGAGCAGTACTTC. Its translation: CSAALSGSYEQYF. The chain has TRBV20-1 and TRBJ2-7; D is possibly TRBD2 (6 bases). The CDR3 sequence is 13 residues long. Between the trimmed V and J ends, which lost 5 bases and 1 base, there was a span of 12 bases. The V gene's germline CDR1 is DFQATT and CDR2 SNEGSKA (reference sequence).

This clonotype appeared many times. The genes are TRBV18 and TRBJ1-1, with D uncertain. The length of the CDR3 is 14 residues. Between the trimmed V and J ends, which lost 5 bases and 1 base, there was a span of 11 bases. From germline, CDR1 is KGHSH and CDR2 LQKENI. CDR3 sequence (DNA): TGTGCCAGCTCAGCTACTCCAACGAACACTGAAGCTTTCTTT. Protein sequence: CASSATPTNTEAFF.

The chain combines TRBV6-5 with TRBJ1-4; 9 bases fit TRBD1. Germline CDR1 reads MNHEY; CDR2 reads SVGAGI. CDR3 length: 18 residues. Unmatched junction bases numbered 20, after V lost 6 bases and J lost 9 bases. CDR3 amino acids: CASSNEPKYRGRYQKLFF. The DNA for the CDR3 is TGTGCCAGCAGCAACGAACCAAAATACAGGGGGCGATATCAAAAACTGTTTTTT.

This clonotype has a count of ten or more. The chain carries TRBV12-3 or TRBV12-4 and TRBJ2-1; D call uncertain. The CDR3 length is 15 residues. V lost 3 bases, J lost 5 bases, and 14 bases lay in between. The CDR3 coding sequence is TGTGCCAGCAGTTTGTTCTTAGGGTCGGACAATGAGCAGTTCTTC. It yields the protein CASSLFLGSDNEQFF.